What follows is one TCR beta chain and its context. The antigen remains unidentified. The V and J ends lost 4 bases and 4 bases respectively, with 10 bases between them. The CDR3 has 13 residues. Germline-derived CDR1 and CDR2 are MNHNS and SASEGT. The source of the sample is a study of cytomegalovirus exposure and HLA in healthy donors. Findings and caveats of the study: A later analysis reported that several of the most significant clusters appeared to be linked to common viral pathogens, among them Epstein-Barr virus.

The PCR made use of 60 Vbeta and 13 Jbeta primers. TCRdb's table, derived via immunoSEQ multiplex PCR, lists solely in-frame clones and lacks some. Its clone listing holds about 96,000 clones. Sequencing was performed on PBMCs. This receptor was obtained from a woman younger than 45 in good health and CMV-seronegative. The J gene is TRBJ1-2, the V gene TRBV6-1; possibly TRBD1 for D (5 bases). CDR3 nucleotide sequence: TGTGCCAGCAGTGCGGCAGGGTTCTATGGCTACACCTTC. It translates to CASSAAGFYGYTF.